The 30 T cell receptor beta chains in this list originate from one sample, sequenced in a study of blood T cell repertoires in COVID-19. Sequenced by immunoSEQ multiplex PCR; TCRdb stores in-frame clones only, minus some. The sample records roughly 28,000 clones, about 80% being singletons. Sequenced input: peripheral blood. These receptors were taken from a man in his 70s with acute or convalescent COVID-19.

V gene TRBV30 combines with J gene TRBJ2-2, with 9 nucleotides matching TRBD1. The ends lost 3 bases at V and 2 bases at J; junction bases unmatched: 10. Germline CDR1 and CDR2: GTSNPN and SVGIG (reference sequence). CDR3 length equals 17 residues. Written as DNA, the CDR3 is TGTGCCTGGAGAACAGGGGGCTGGTATGATAACACCGGGGAGCTGTTTTTT. Protein: CAWRTGGWYDNTGELFF.

This clone was observed once. The CDR3 loop is CASSFSVDSGNTIYF. The DNA of the CDR3 is TGCGCCAGCAGCTTCAGCGTTGACTCTGGAAACACCATATATTTT. The chain uses TRBV5-1 and TRBJ1-3; D call uncertain. CDR1 and CDR2 from the germline V gene are SGHRS and YFSETQ. V lost 2 bases to trimming and J lost 0 bases, with 9 bases between them. The CDR3 length is 15 residues.

This sequence joins TRBV6-4 and TRBJ1-6; 7 bases are a match to TRBD1. J was trimmed by 10 bases and V by 6 bases; bases with no gene match: 12. There are 15 residues in the CDR3. CDR1 is MRHNA and CDR2 is SNTAGT in the germline V gene. CDR3 sequence: CASRTSTGVGSPLHF. The CDR3 DNA follows: TGTGCCAGCAGGACCTCCACAGGGGTAGGATCACCCCTCCACTTT.

V and J are TRBV30 and TRBJ1-5; possible D gene TRBD1, 5 bases. The CDR3 contains 13 residues. V lost 1 base to trimming and J lost 4 bases, with 8 bases between them. Looked up from germline, CDR1 is GTSNPN and CDR2 is SVGIG (reference sequence). The CDR3 region is CAWSEGRNQPQHF. The CDR3 nucleotides read TGTGCCTGGAGTGAGGGGCGGAATCAGCCCCAGCATTTT.

This sequence joins TRBV7-8 and TRBJ2-3; the match to TRBD2 covers 9 bases. This CDR3 region has 17 residues. Trimming removed 5 bases from V and 4 bases from J; junction bases left unmatched: 13. Germline V gene data show CDR1 as SGHVS and CDR2 as FQNEAQ. CDR3 coding DNA: TGTGCCAGCAGCATTTCGGGGGCTAGCGGGACCGCAGATACGCAGTATTTT. Its protein is CASSISGASGTADTQYF.

This rearrangement joins TRBV25-1 to TRBJ2-1; maybe TRBD2 (6 bases). Germline CDR1 and CDR2: MGHDK and SYGVNS. The CDR3 contains 14 residues. V was cut by 3 bases and J by 8 bases, with 14 bases left in between. The CDR3 DNA sequence: TGTGCCAGCAGTGACCCCGGAACGGGGGATGAGCAGTTCTTC. Amino acid sequence: CASSDPGTGDEQFF.

Comment on this clone: Relative to the germline gene, one junction end is altered; a read error may explain this. This chain joins TRBV15 and TRBJ2-3; D might be TRBD1 (6 bases). The CDR3 length is 14 residues. CDR1 and CDR2 (germline): LNHNV, YYDKDF (reference sequence). This CDR3 reads CATSRGDNTNTQYF. The CDR3 region has the DNA TGTGCCACCAGCAGAGGGGACAACACAAATACGCAGTATTTT. The whole variable domain, remainder taken from reference TRBV15 and TRBJ2-3, is DAMVIQNPRYQVTQFGKPVTLSCSQTLNHNVMYWYQQKSSQAPKLLFHYYDKDFNNEADTPDNFQSRRPNTSFCFLDIRSPGLGDTAMYLCATSRGDNTNTQYFGPGTRLTVL.

V gene TRBV24-1 combines with J gene TRBJ2-7, with D unresolved. CDR3 length: 11 amino acids. Germline values: CDR1 KGHDR, CDR2 SFDVKD. Trimming shortened V by 4 bases and J by 5 bases, and 5 bases separated the two germline ends. The CDR3 sequence: CATSDLDEQYF. CDR3 DNA: TGTGCCACCAGTGACTTAGACGAGCAGTACTTC.

The CDR3 DNA reads TGTGCCAGCTCAAAAAGGACTAGCGGAACGAACACCGGGGAGCTGTTTTTT. This translates into CASSKRTSGTNTGELFF. The chain is built from TRBV18 and TRBJ2-2; 10 bases match TRBD2. V shed 5 bases and J 0 bases; nucleotides not matched to a gene: 6. Germline V gene lookup returns CDR1 KGHSH and CDR2 LQKENI. The length of the CDR3 is 17 residues.

This clone appeared once. The V and J genes are TRBV5-1 and TRBJ2-4, with TRBD2 identical over 7 bases. CDR3 length: 16 amino acids. Losses at the gene ends were 7 bases for V and 9 bases for J; bases not matched to a gene: 19. Germline V gene data show CDR1 as SGHRS and CDR2 as YFSETQ. CDR3 sequence: CASSRGGDAADGIQYF. The DNA for the CDR3 is TGCGCCAGCTCTCGTGGGGGGGATGCGGCAGACGGCATTCAGTACTTC.

This clone occurred a few times. The chain is built from TRBV7-2 and TRBJ2-2, with a tentative D call TRBD2 (5 bases). Between the trimmed V and J ends, which lost 6 bases and 6 bases, there was a span of 11 bases. Looked up from germline, CDR1 is SGHTA and CDR2 is FQGNSA. CDR3 size: 13 residues. The CDR3 bases are TGTGCCAGCAGTCCCGCGGGTCCCGGGGAGCTGTTTTTT. Residues: CASSPAGPGELFF.

The chain uses TRBV11-1 and TRBJ1-2; the D gene is possibly TRBD1 (6 bases). Germline loops: CDR1 SGHAT, CDR2 FQDESV (reference sequence). The CDR3 is 15 residues long. The germline V and J ends were trimmed by 5 bases and 0 bases, with 13 bases remaining between them. Written as DNA, the CDR3 is TGTGCCAGCAGCCGAGACAGGCGAGCTAACTATGGCTACACCTTC. This encodes CASSRDRRANYGYTF.

The chain has TRBV10-3 and TRBJ1-2, with D possibly TRBD1 on 6 matching bases. CDR3 size: 13 residues. The germline gives CDR1 ENHRY, CDR2 SYGVKD. V dropped 5 bases and J dropped 4 bases, with 11 bases sitting between them. In nucleotides, the CDR3 is TGTGCCATCAGTCTGGACAGATTCTATGGCTACACCTTC. This gives the protein CAISLDRFYGYTF.

The chain links TRBV6-5 to TRBJ1-1; possible D gene TRBD1, 6 bases. V lost 6 bases and J lost 0, with 14 bases in between. The CDR3 covers 15 residues. The germline CDR1 and CDR2 sequences are MNHEY and SVGAGI. In DNA form, the CDR3 reads TGTGCCAGCAGCCTCAGGGGCGGATTGAACACTGAAGCTTTCTTT. Translation gives CASSLRGGLNTEAFF.

The chain carries TRBV20-1 and TRBJ2-1; 7 bases align to TRBD2. Germline V lookup: CDR1 DFQATT, CDR2 SNEGSKA (reference sequence). With 3 bases clipped from V and 10 bases from J, the junction kept 9 bases outside the gene matches. The CDR3 runs to 13 residues. CDR3 nucleotides: TGCAGTGCTAGTCCTAGCGGAGGCGGGGAGCAGTTCTTC. Protein product: CSASPSGGGEQFF.

The J gene is TRBJ2-5, the V gene TRBV19; D possibly corresponds to TRBD1 (6 bases). Trimming shortened V by 6 bases and J by 5 bases, and 16 bases separated the two germline ends. Germline V gene data show CDR1 as LNHDA and CDR2 as SQIVND (reference sequence). The CDR3 runs 14 residues. CDR3: CASRGTPDRETQYF. In DNA form, the CDR3 reads TGTGCCAGTAGAGGGACCCCCGACAGGGAGACCCAGTACTTC.

The gene calls are TRBV19 and TRBJ1-4; D gene unclear. CDR1 LNHDA and CDR2 SQIVND come from the germline V gene (reference sequence). Deletions cut 6 bases from V and 7 bases from J, with 15 bases between. This CDR3 contains 14 residues. In DNA form, the CDR3 reads TGTGCCAGTAGCGATGCGAGTGCGGGTGAAAAACTGTTTTTT. Protein product: CASSDASAGEKLFF.

This chain connects TRBV5-4 to TRBJ2-7, with D possibly TRBD2 on 5 matching bases. CDR3 length equals 14 residues. Germline V gives CDR1 SGHNT, CDR2 YYREEE (reference sequence). Trimming removed 2 bases at V and 9 bases at J, with 18 bases between. Here the CDR3 reads CASSFSVLEERQYF. DNA for the CDR3: TGTGCCAGCAGCTTTTCGGTCTTGGAGGAGAGGCAGTACTTC.

This clone was detected only a few times. The chain has TRBV27 and TRBJ2-5, with D possibly being TRBD1 (6 bases). Deletions cut 6 bases from V and 4 bases from J, with 9 bases between. This CDR3 is built from 12 residues. Germline V gives CDR1 MNHEY, CDR2 SMNVEV (reference sequence). CDR3 amino acids: CASSDRTETQYF. The CDR3 region has the DNA TGTGCCAGCAGCGACAGGACAGAGACCCAGTACTTC.

The chain recombines TRBV30 with TRBJ1-2; 10 bases are shared with TRBD1. The germline V gene has CDR1 GTSNPN and CDR2 SVGIG (reference sequence). The CDR3 has 16 amino acids. V shed 2 bases, J shed 4 bases, and the junction held 10 bases outside the gene matches. CDR3 nucleotide sequence: TGTGCCTGGAGTATCGGTGGGACAGGGGCTGCCTATGGCTACACCTTC. As protein: CAWSIGGTGAAYGYTF. Full variable domain (rest looked up from reference TRBV30 and TRBJ1-2): SQTIHQWPATLVQPVGSPLSLECTVEGTSNPNLYWYRQAAGRGLQLLFYSVGIGQISSEVPQNLSASRPQDRQFILSSKKLLLSDSGFYLCAWSIGGTGAAYGYTFGSGTRLTVV.

The CDR3 here is CASRPGQGFNQPQHF. In DNA form, the CDR3 reads TGTGCCAGCAGACCGGGACAGGGGTTCAATCAGCCCCAGCATTTT. The chain links TRBV27 to TRBJ1-5; 10 bases agree with TRBD1. The CDR3 spans 15 residues. Germline V gene data show CDR1 as MNHEY and CDR2 as SMNVEV (reference sequence). After removal of 6 bases from V and 3 bases from J, the junction contained 5 bases not matched to a gene.

The chain joins TRBV11-3 to TRBJ2-1; 10 bases agree with TRBD2. Germline lookup yields CDR1 SGHNT and CDR2 YENEEA. This CDR3 contains 20 residues. The trim removed 5 bases at V and 8 bases at J, leaving 24 bases unmatched. The CDR3 here is CASSIGLRAKRGGFRYEQFF. The CDR3 region has the DNA TGTGCCAGCAGCATTGGGCTTCGGGCTAAGCGGGGGGGCTTTAGGTATGAGCAGTTCTTC.

This clone appeared a single time. The rearrangement uses TRBV24-1 and TRBJ2-3; TRBD2 might be the D (6 bases). The germline gives CDR1 KGHDR, CDR2 SFDVKD. Trimming cost V 9 bases and J 1 base, with 16 bases left between them. This CDR3 is built from 15 residues. The CDR3 protein is CATHSGGVGTDTQYF. CDR3 nucleotides: TGTGCCACCCATAGCGGAGGGGTGGGCACAGATACGCAGTATTTT.

This sequence joins TRBV28 and TRBJ1-5; no reliable D call. The V end was cut by 5 bases, the J end by 0 bases, with 14 bases between. The V gene's germline CDR1 is MDHEN and CDR2 SYDVKM. The CDR3 covers 16 residues. The CDR3 DNA sequence: TGTGCCAGCAGTCATGGGAGCCTTTATAGCAATCAGCCCCAGCATTTT. It translates to CASSHGSLYSNQPQHF.

The V call is TRBV27, the J call TRBJ1-5; a weak D match, TRBD1 (5 bases). V was pared by 6 bases and J by 4 bases, with 13 bases between. This CDR3 region has 14 residues. Looked up from germline, CDR1 is MNHEY and CDR2 is SMNVEV (reference sequence). CDR3 nucleotides: TGTGCCAGCAGCCGCATAGGGGTGAATCAGCCCCAGCATTTT. Translation: CASSRIGVNQPQHF.

This chain uses TRBV25-1 with TRBJ1-2, with 7 bases fitting TRBD1. The J segment lost 4 bases and the V segment lost 1 base, leaving 3 bases of the junction unmatched. From germline, CDR1 is MGHDK and CDR2 SYGVNS. The CDR3 runs to 14 residues. The CDR3 region has the DNA TGTGCCAGCAGTGAATTCGGACAGGTCTATGGCTACACCTTC. Translating it yields CASSEFGQVYGYTF.

The chain is built from TRBV5-1 and TRBJ2-2, with 8 nucleotides matching TRBD2. V dropped 3 bases and J dropped 6; count of bases not matched to a gene: 4. The CDR3 sequence is 14 residues long. Germline loops: CDR1 SGHRS, CDR2 YFSETQ. In DNA, the CDR3 is TGCGCCAGCAGCTCGACTAGCGAGGCCGGGGAGCTGTTTTTT. Protein sequence: CASSSTSEAGELFF.

This chain links TRBV4-2 with TRBJ1-2; tentative D call: TRBD1 (6 bases). CDR1 is LGHNA, CDR2 YNFKEQ, per germline. V lost 0 bases to trimming and J lost 6 bases, with 17 bases between them. This CDR3 is built from 16 residues. The CDR3 DNA sequence: TGTGCCAGCAGCCAAGAAATGCCGGGGGGCGTAGATGGCTACACCTTC. Translation: CASSQEMPGGVDGYTF.

J is TRBJ1-2 and V is TRBV29-1; TRBD1 matches 7 bases. Trimming cost V 6 bases and J 6 bases; bases outside gene matches: 4. Germline-derived CDR1 and CDR2 are SQVTM and ANQGSEA. There are 11 residues in the CDR3. The CDR3 sequence is CSVEGANGYTF. In DNA form, the CDR3 reads TGCAGCGTAGAGGGGGCAAATGGCTACACCTTC. Combining the CDR3 with reference TRBV29-1 and TRBJ1-2 gives the whole variable domain SAVISQKPSRDICQRGTSLTIQCQVDSQVTMMFWYRQQPGQSLTLIATANQGSEATYESGFVIDKFPISRPNLTFSTLTVSNMSPEDSSIYLCSVEGANGYTFGSGTRLTVV.

The chain has TRBV15 and TRBJ1-2; TRBD1 is a possible D gene (6 bases). This CDR3 contains 15 residues. Germline lookup yields CDR1 LNHNV and CDR2 YYDKDF (reference sequence). Trimming took off 0 bases at V and 6 bases at J, with 14 bases between the two ends. Here the CDR3 reads CATSRDGGGLDGYTF. CDR3 in DNA: TGTGCCACCAGCAGAGATGGCGGGGGCCTGGATGGCTACACCTTC.